What follows are 26 T cell receptor beta chains derived from one specimen sequenced in a study of T cells in Graves' hyperthyroidism and ophthalmopathy. Authors of the study amplified TCR beta CDR3 regions from RNA transcripts. In the first-round RT-PCR of the TCR CDR3, the HTBI primer set was used. A single record per CDR3 protein comes from TCRdb applying MiXCR to the multiplex PCR reads. The sample has over 700,000 distinct CDR3 sequences, 38% seen once. Sequenced: blood. The receptors stem from a man younger than 35 with Graves' hyperthyroidism.

A few counts support this clonotype. This chain uses TRBV7-2 with TRBJ2-7; TRBD1 matches 7 bases. The CDR3 extends over 14 amino acids. The V and J ends lost 3 bases and 9 bases, in that order; junction bases with no gene match: 11. Germline CDR1 is SGHTA and CDR2 is FQGNSA. CDR3 region: CASSFTGAGPGQYF. The CDR3 nucleotides read TGTGCCAGCAGCTTCACAGGGGCTGGTCCTGGGCAGTACTTC.

On this clonotype itself: A much larger clone differs from this one at a single base, so this may be a read error. This chain links TRBV9 with TRBJ1-3, with D uncertain. Germline lookup yields CDR1 SGDLS and CDR2 YYNGEE. This CDR3 comprises 14 residues. CDR3 sequence reads: CASSPRGAGDTIYF. The CDR3, as DNA: TGTGCCAGCAGCCCCCGAGGAGCTGGAGACACCATATATTTT. Filled out from reference TRBV9 and TRBJ1-3, the complete variable domain reads DSGVTQTPKHLITATGQRVTLRCSPRSGDLSVYWYQQSLDQGLQFLIQYYNGEERAKGNILERFSAQQFPDLHSELNLSSLELGDSALYFCASSPRGAGDTIYFGEGSWLTVV.

The V and J genes are TRBV9 and TRBJ2-7; a possible D gene is TRBD2 (6 bases). V lost 5 bases to trimming and J lost 6 bases, with 24 bases between them. CDR1 SGDLS and CDR2 YYNGEE come from the germline V gene. The CDR3 has 16 amino acids. The CDR3 is CASSYSMATEGGEQYF. CDR3 coding DNA: TGTGCCAGCAGTTACTCGATGGCGACGGAGGGTGGCGAGCAGTACTTC.

The chain joins TRBV4-1 to TRBJ1-3; D gene ambiguous. The CDR3 has 15 residues. In germline, CDR1 is MGHRA, CDR2 YSYEKL. Trimming removed 6 bases at V and 4 bases at J, with 16 bases between. CDR3 residues: CASSRAESLGNTIYF. CDR3 DNA: TGCGCCAGCAGTCGCGCAGAATCTCTAGGAAACACCATATATTTT.

In its sample, this clonotype was seen many times. The chain employs TRBV12-3 or TRBV12-4 and TRBJ1-1; 7 bases line up with TRBD1. This CDR3 comprises 11 residues. V lost 6 bases and J lost 8; bases outside the gene matches: 3. CDR3 in amino acids: CASRTDREAFF. The CDR3 coding sequence is TGTGCCAGCAGGACGGACAGGGAAGCTTTCTTT.

J is TRBJ2-5 and V is TRBV20-1, with 8 bases lining up with TRBD2. V gave up 1 base and J gave up 5 bases; unmatched junction bases: 6. The CDR3 contains 14 residues. CDR1 and CDR2 from the germline V gene are DFQATT and SNEGSKA (reference sequence). The CDR3 protein is CSARARGGLETQYF. The CDR3 nucleotides read TGCAGTGCTAGAGCCCGGGGGGGGTTGGAGACCCAGTACTTC.

Concerning this clonotype: It may be a read error: a sequence one base away is much more abundant. The CDR3 coding sequence is TGCAGCGTTGAAGGAGGGGGCGGGGAGACCCAGTACTTC. Its protein is CSVEGGGGETQYF. The chain employs TRBV29-1 and TRBJ2-5; TRBD1 agrees at 7 bases. The J segment lost 5 bases and the V segment lost 1 base, leaving 4 bases of the junction unmatched. Germline V gene lookup returns CDR1 SQVTM and CDR2 ANQGSEA. This CDR3 is built from 13 residues.

This clonotype was detected a few times. A read error may produce the germline difference seen at one junction end. V is TRBV11-2 and J is TRBJ2-7; D gene unclear. Germline CDR1 SGHAT, CDR2 FQNNGV. The CDR3 is made up of 16 amino acids. The CDR3 here is CASSRPRGWAFSEQYF. In DNA, the CDR3 is TGCGCCAGCAGCCGACCCAGAGGATGGGCGTTTTCCGAGCAGTACTTC.

The V call is TRBV11-2, the J call TRBJ2-7, with a possible D match to TRBD1 (5 bases). Germline V lookup: CDR1 SGHAT, CDR2 FQNNGV. Trimming cost V 1 base and J 1 base, with 11 bases left between them. This CDR3 has 15 amino acids. In DNA, the CDR3 is TGTGCCAGCAGCTTAGGAGCTCAGGGATCCTACGAGCAGTACTTC. As protein: CASSLGAQGSYEQYF.

This chain connects TRBV9 to TRBJ2-2; D is unclear. In germline, CDR1 is SGDLS, CDR2 YYNGEE. The CDR3 covers 18 residues. V dropped 0 bases and J dropped 0 bases, with 15 bases sitting between them. The CDR3 DNA sequence: TGTGCCAGCAGCGTAGCCCAGGACGGAAGACCGAACACCGGGGAGCTGTTTTTT. The encoded protein is CASSVAQDGRPNTGELFF.

This clonotype was seen many times. The V call is TRBV2, the J call TRBJ1-5; D perhaps matches TRBD1 (5 bases). The V end was cut by 5 bases, the J end by 4 bases, with 9 bases between. CDR3 length: 13 residues. The germline V gene encodes CDR1 SNHLY and CDR2 FYNNEI. CDR3 sequence reads: CASSRDFNQPQHF. CDR3 nucleotide sequence: TGTGCCAGCAGTCGGGACTTTAATCAGCCCCAGCATTTT.

Turning to this clonotype: At one end the junction does not follow the germline gene, possibly because of a read error. The chain joins TRBV7-9 to TRBJ1-1, with D unresolved. Germline CDR1 and CDR2: SEHNR and FQNEAQ (reference sequence). The CDR3 contains 19 residues. In DNA form, the CDR3 reads TGTGCCAGCAGCTTAATTTCCCCAAAATTTCCAGTCAGGAACACTGTAGCTTTCTTT. It is translated as CASSLISPKFPVRNTVAFF.

The chain employs TRBV10-2 and TRBJ1-5, with TRBD1 identical over 8 bases. The CDR3 is 18 residues long. Germline CDR1 WSHSY, CDR2 SAAADI. The V gene end was trimmed by 0 bases and the J gene end by 1 base; junction bases not matched to a gene: 8. CDR3 region: CASSESPWTGKSNQPQHF. The CDR3 nucleotides read TGCGCCAGCAGTGAGTCCCCCTGGACAGGGAAGAGCAATCAGCCCCAGCATTTT.

At least ten counts were recorded for this clonotype. J is TRBJ2-5 and V is TRBV7-2; TRBD2 is a possible D gene (6 bases). This CDR3 is built from 13 residues. V gave up 2 bases and J gave up 4 bases, with 8 bases separating them. The germline V gene encodes CDR1 SGHTA and CDR2 FQGNSA. Here the CDR3 reads CASSLRRGETQYF. The CDR3 bases are TGTGCCAGCAGCTTACGGAGGGGAGAGACCCAGTACTTC. Drawing the rest from reference TRBV7-2 and TRBJ2-5, the complete variable domain is GAGVSQSPSNKVTEKGKDVELRCDPISGHTALYWYRQSLGQGLEFLIYFQGNSAPDKSGLPSDRFSAERTGGSVSTLTIQRTQQEDSAVYLCASSLRRGETQYFGPGTRLLVL.

This clonotype occurred a few times. The chain recombines TRBV5-1 with TRBJ2-7; tentatively, D is TRBD1 (5 bases). The CDR3 has 15 residues. CDR1 is SGHRS, CDR2 YFSETQ, per germline. The V end was cut by 4 bases, the J end by 2 bases, with 16 bases between. This chain's CDR3 is CASSLVTDPTYEQYF. Written as DNA, the CDR3 is TGCGCCAGCAGCCTCGTGACAGACCCTACCTACGAGCAGTACTTC.

A few counts support this clonotype. The CDR3 nucleotides are TGTGCAGGCCACGGACCTAACTATGGCTACACCTTC. Translation: CAGHGPNYGYTF. This chain connects TRBV6-5 to TRBJ1-2; D gene ambiguous. The CDR3 runs 12 residues. Germline V gives CDR1 MNHEY, CDR2 SVGAGI.

This clonotype was recorded many times. This chain connects TRBV2 to TRBJ1-1, with D unresolved. Trimming shortened V by 0 bases and J by 4 bases, and 12 bases separated the two germline ends. CDR3 size: 15 residues. Germline CDR1 and CDR2: SNHLY and FYNNEI. The CDR3, as DNA: TGTGCCAGCAGTGAAGCGGCCTTCTCGGGCACTGAAGCTTTCTTT. Residues: CASSEAAFSGTEAFF.

The rearrangement links TRBV20-1 to TRBJ1-1; no clear D gene. V was trimmed by 2 bases and J by 2 bases, leaving 12 bases between them. Per germline, CDR1 DFQATT and CDR2 SNEGSKA (reference sequence). The CDR3 spans 14 residues. The CDR3 DNA follows: TGCAGTGCTAGACCTGCGTCGGTAAACACTGAAGCTTTCTTT. Translated, it gives CSARPASVNTEAFF.

As to this clonotype: One junction end disagrees with the germline gene, perhaps due to a read error. This chain connects TRBV5-4 to TRBJ2-7, with 10 bases aligning to TRBD1. The CDR3 has 16 residues. Germline V CDR1 and CDR2: SGHNT, YYREEE (reference sequence). CDR3 sequence reads: CAGSLDRGTGVHEQYF. The CDR3 DNA follows: TGTGCCGGCAGCTTGGATCGAGGGACAGGGGTCCACGAGCAGTACTTC.

The chain couples TRBV2 to TRBJ2-7, with D tentatively TRBD1 (6 bases). V was cut by 4 bases and J by 5 bases, with 12 bases left in between. Germline loops: CDR1 SNHLY, CDR2 FYNNEI. The CDR3 totals 13 residues. The CDR3 is CASSVHRVDEQYF. Here the CDR3 DNA reads TGTGCCAGCAGTGTCCACAGGGTTGACGAGCAGTACTTC.

This clonotype has at least ten counts. This chain joins TRBV20-1 and TRBJ2-5; TRBD1 matches 10 bases. The ends lost 6 bases at V and 7 bases at J; junction bases unmatched: 14. Per the germline V gene, CDR1 is DFQATT and CDR2 is SNEGSKA (reference sequence). The CDR3 is 15 amino acids. CDR3 DNA: TGCAGTGCGAGCGCAGGGACAGGGGATTTCGGGACCCAGTACTTC. As protein: CSASAGTGDFGTQYF.

The V and J genes are TRBV19 and TRBJ2-7, with D perhaps TRBD1 (6 bases). Trimming took off 4 bases at V and 2 bases at J, with 12 bases between the two ends. There are 14 residues in the CDR3. CDR1 is LNHDA and CDR2 is SQIVND in the germline V gene (reference sequence). The CDR3 is CASSTRDTPYEQYF. The CDR3 coding sequence is TGTGCCAGTAGTACCCGGGACACTCCCTACGAGCAGTACTTC. Complete variable domain (other parts from reference TRBV19 and TRBJ2-7): DGGITQSPKYLFRKEGQNVTLSCEQNLNHDAMYWYRQDPGQGLRLIYYSQIVNDFQKGDIAEGYSVSREKKESFPLTVTSAQKNPTAFYLCASSTRDTPYEQYFGPGTRLTVT.

This clonotype was recorded once. The chain uses TRBV5-1 and TRBJ1-6, with 9 nucleotides matching TRBD1. CDR1 is SGHRS, CDR2 YFSETQ, per germline. The CDR3 runs 16 residues. Trimming cost V 3 bases and J 6 bases; bases outside gene matches: 7. The CDR3 coding sequence is TGCGCCAGCAGCTACAGGGGGCCACCTGGTAATTCACCCCTCCACTTT. This encodes CASSYRGPPGNSPLHF. The variable domain in full, with the rest retrieved from reference TRBV5-1 and TRBJ1-6, is KAGVTQTPRYLIKTRGQQVTLSCSPISGHRSVSWYQQTPGQGLQFLFEYFSETQRNKGNFPGRFSGRQFSNSRSEMNVSTLELGDSALYLCASSYRGPPGNSPLHFGNGTRLTVT.

Comments on this clonotype: At one end the junction does not follow the germline gene, possibly because of a read error. This chain links TRBV7-3 with TRBJ2-1, with D perhaps matching TRBD2 (5 bases). The germline CDR1 and CDR2 sequences are SGHTA and FQGTGA. This CDR3 contains 13 residues. CDR3 bases: TGCGCCAGCAGCCTTACTAGCTACAATGAGCAGTTCTTC. This gives the protein CASSLTSYNEQFF.

The chain employs TRBV6-2 or TRBV6-3 and TRBJ1-2; TRBD1 might be the D (5 bases). The CDR3 is 15 amino acids. Germline V gene lookup returns CDR1 MNHEY and CDR2 SVGEGT. V lost 10 bases, J lost 0 bases, and 18 bases lay in between. CDR3 region: CAIRLGPASNYGYTF. The CDR3 region has the DNA TGTGCCATCAGGCTGGGGCCAGCATCTAACTATGGCTACACCTTC.

This clonotype came up many times. This chain joins TRBV20-1 and TRBJ1-4; 8 bases line up with TRBD1. V gave up 3 bases and J gave up 8 bases; unmatched junction bases: 5. The length of the CDR3 is 13 residues. Per germline, CDR1 DFQATT and CDR2 SNEGSKA (reference sequence). CDR3 DNA: TGCAGTGCTAGTCGACAGGGGCAGGAAAAACTGTTTTTT. The encoded protein is CSASRQGQEKLFF.